A single sample gave rise to the 10 T cell receptor beta chains below, sequenced in a study of T cell responses to AZD1222 COVID-19 vaccine. The method was immunoSEQ multiplex PCR; TCRdb's version includes in-frame clones alone and lacks a portion of them. This table has around 81,000 clones, approximately 90% appearing once. Sequencing used peripheral blood, obtained 28 days after the second AZD1222 dose. The source of these receptors is an adult who received the AZD1222 COVID-19 vaccine.

The CDR3 bases are TGTGCCAGTAGTGCGGCCGGGAGATCGAATTCACCCCTCCACTTT. The encoded protein is CASSAAGRSNSPLHF. J is TRBJ1-6 and V is TRBV19; no reliable D call. This CDR3 is 15 amino acids long. The germline CDR1 and CDR2 sequences are LNHDA and SQIVND (reference sequence). V dropped 5 bases and J dropped 7 bases, with 15 bases sitting between them.

This clone has just a few counts. The chain links TRBV5-1 to TRBJ2-1, with a tentative D call TRBD1 (5 bases). CDR1 is SGHRS, CDR2 YFSETQ, per germline. V lost 4 bases and J 7 bases, leaving 12 bases between the germline ends. The CDR3 extends over 13 amino acids. CDR3 bases: TGCGCCAGCAGCCCGACAGTCAGGAATGAGCAGTTCTTC. It specifies CASSPTVRNEQFF.

This clone was counted once. This rearrangement joins TRBV7-3 to TRBJ2-5; possible D gene TRBD1, 5 bases. V gave up 0 bases and J gave up 4 bases, with 15 bases separating them. The CDR3 contains 16 residues. CDR1 and CDR2 from the germline V gene are SGHTA and FQGTGA. CDR3 DNA: TGTGCCAGCAGCTTAACTTCGGCAGGGCCTGGAGAGACCCAGTACTTC. This gives the protein CASSLTSAGPGETQYF.

The chain links TRBV10-3 to TRBJ2-3; D is ambiguous. Germline values: CDR1 ENHRY, CDR2 SYGVKD. V was clipped by 0 bases and J by 1 base, with 11 bases between them. CDR3 length: 16 residues. The CDR3 nucleotides are TGTGCCATCAGTGAGTCACGGCTTCTCGGCACAGATACGCAGTATTTT. Its translation: CAISESRLLGTDTQYF.

This clone was seen just once. This chain joins TRBV14 and TRBJ1-2, with D maybe TRBD1 (6 bases). Germline CDR1 and CDR2: SGHDN and FVKESK. V dropped 6 bases and J dropped 8 bases, with 16 bases sitting between them. The CDR3 loop spans 13 amino acids. CDR3 DNA sequence: TGTGCCAGCAGAGGGAGCGGGGGCGCGGGCTACACCTTC. Its translation is CASRGSGGAGYTF.

V gene TRBV4-2 combines with J gene TRBJ2-7; D possibly matches TRBD1 or TRBD2 (6 bases each). V lost 0 bases to trimming and J lost 12 bases, with 18 bases between them. In germline, CDR1 is LGHNA, CDR2 YNFKEQ. The CDR3 totals 14 residues. The CDR3 sequence is CASSQDGRGDTWYF. As DNA, the CDR3 is TGTGCCAGCAGCCAAGACGGTAGGGGGGACACGTGGTACTTC.

The rearrangement links TRBV6-5 to TRBJ2-1; perhaps TRBD2 as D (6 bases). The V end lost 0 bases, the J end lost 9 bases, and 6 bases lay between the germline ends. This CDR3 has 12 residues. Germline CDR1 MNHEY, CDR2 SVGAGI. The CDR3 protein is CASSYSGGEQFF. The CDR3 region has the DNA TGTGCCAGCAGTTACTCGGGGGGTGAGCAGTTCTTC.

As to this clone: The same CDR3 arises from other DNA sequences in this sample as well. The J gene is TRBJ1-3, the V gene TRBV6-6, with D uncertain. CDR1 is MNHNY, CDR2 SVGAGI, per germline (reference sequence). The length of the CDR3 is 13 residues. Between the trimmed V and J ends, which lost 6 bases and 3 bases, there was a span of 9 bases. CDR3 DNA sequence: TGTGCCAGCAGCTACAACAGTGGAAACACCATATATTTT. Amino acids: CASSYNSGNTIYF.

The chain employs TRBV15 and TRBJ2-5, with D maybe TRBD1 (6 bases). The germline V gene encodes CDR1 LNHNV and CDR2 YYDKDF (reference sequence). The CDR3 has 13 residues. Deletions cut 2 bases from V and 5 bases from J, with 9 bases between. CDR3 in amino acids: CATSRQGTETQYF. CDR3 bases: TGTGCCACCAGCAGACAGGGGACGGAGACCCAGTACTTC.

J is TRBJ2-2 and V is TRBV6-1, with no clear D. The CDR3 loop spans 15 amino acids. V lost 2 bases to trimming and J lost 1 base, with 8 bases between them. Germline assignment: CDR1 MNHNS and CDR2 SASEGT. CDR3 region: CASSEWWENTGELFF. DNA for the CDR3: TGTGCCAGCAGTGAATGGTGGGAGAACACCGGGGAGCTGTTTTTT.